Below, one T cell receptor (beta chain) is given with its context. This sample is part of a study of T cell changes during pregnancy in multiple sclerosis. Here immunoSEQ multiplex PCR was the method, and the copy in TCRdb shows in-frame clones only, minus some. The sample consists of around 57,000 clones, around 92% of them appearing once. The CDR3 length is 14 residues. Trimming removed 2 bases from V and 11 bases from J; junction bases left unmatched: 7. This clonotype originated in a female donor in good health, enrolled as a control in a pregnancy study. Sequencing used peripheral blood, obtained in the third trimester of pregnancy. The chain links TRBV23-1 to TRBJ1-4; the match to TRBD1 covers 8 bases. TRBV23-1 is an ORF, and what it does is uncertain. This CDR3 reads CASSQHADRGKLFF. The DNA of the CDR3 is TGCGCCAGCAGTCAACACGCTGACAGGGGCAAACTGTTTTTT.